A selection of T cell receptor beta chains follows, all from one sample in a study of T cell responses to AZD1222 COVID-19 vaccine. Libraries were prepared by immunoSEQ multiplex PCR; TCRdb keeps only in-frame clonotypes and omits some of them. The data show some 150,000 clones, around 88% seen once. The source material was peripheral blood, sampled on day 0 of AZD1222 vaccination. The receptor source for this set is an adult in good health. The CDR3 runs from the conserved cysteine through the conserved F or W. The D gene is left open where the match is weak. Rows give clone size only sometimes, using once, few, many, or a class for an expanded clone.

CASSPPTGLNNEQFF TGTGCCAGCAGTCCACCGACAGGGTTGAACAATGAGCAGTTCTTC TRBJ2-1 NA TRBV7-2 TRBD1
CASSYNVGQGNTEAFF TGTGCCAGCAGTTATAACGTGGGACAGGGAAACACTGAAGCTTTCTTT TRBJ1-1 NA TRBV6-2/TRBV6-3 TRBD1
CASSPRGTDYGNTIYF TGTGCCAGCTCACCAAGGGGGACAGATTATGGAAACACCATATATTTT TRBJ1-3 NA TRBV18 TRBD1
CASSLKITGTSTYEQYF TGTGCCAGCTCACTGAAGATTACCGGGACTAGCACCTACGAGCAGTACTTC TRBJ2-7 NA TRBV18 TRBD2
CASAPPGGLDGYTF TGTGCCAGCGCTCCCCCCGGGGGGCTGGATGGCTACACCTTC TRBJ1-2 NA TRBV11-2 NA
CASSPRGQGSNQPQHF TGTGCCAGCAGTCCAAGAGGACAGGGGTCGAATCAGCCCCAGCATTTT TRBJ1-5 NA TRBV6-2/TRBV6-3 TRBD1
CASSLGGAHYEQYF TGTGCCAGCAGCTTAGGAGGAGCCCACTACGAGCAGTACTTC TRBJ2-7 NA TRBV7-2 NA
CASSPSGRYNEQFF TGTGCCAGCAGTCCTAGCGGCAGGTACAATGAGCAGTTCTTC TRBJ2-1 NA TRBV7-2 TRBD2
CAISLTEDGYTF TGTGCCATCAGTTTGACAGAAGATGGCTACACCTTC TRBJ1-2 NA TRBV10-3 NA
CASSPASGSWASYNEQFF TGTGCCAGCAGTCCGGCTAGCGGGAGCTGGGCCTCCTACAATGAGCAGTTCTTC TRBJ2-1 once TRBV28 TRBD2
CASSYSTNPGQDSNQPQHF TGTGCCAGCAGTTACTCGACCAATCCAGGACAGGATAGCAATCAGCCCCAGCATTTT TRBJ1-5 NA TRBV6-2/TRBV6-3 TRBD1
CASSFRGQGRNTEAFF TGTGCCAGCAGTTTTCGAGGACAGGGGAGGAACACTGAAGCTTTCTTT TRBJ1-1 NA TRBV6-2/TRBV6-3 TRBD1
CASSLAGENTEAFF TGCGCCAGCAGCTTGGCCGGCGAGAACACTGAAGCTTTCTTT TRBJ1-1 NA TRBV5-1 NA
CASSRASGSLTYNEQFF TGTGCCAGCAGTCGTGCTAGCGGGAGTTTGACCTACAATGAGCAGTTCTTC TRBJ2-1 NA TRBV6-2/TRBV6-3 TRBD2
CASSPLVNTEAFF TGTGCCAGCAGCCCGTTGGTGAACACTGAAGCTTTCTTT TRBJ1-1 NA TRBV7-9 NA
CASSYAENTEAFF TGTGCCAGCAGTTACGCAGAAAACACTGAAGCTTTCTTT TRBJ1-1 NA TRBV6-5 NA
CATSRVGGGTEAFF TGTGCCACCAGCAGAGTAGGGGGCGGCACTGAAGCTTTCTTT TRBJ1-1 NA TRBV15 TRBD1
CSASPHRGAYNEQFF TGCAGTGCTAGTCCCCACCGGGGCGCCTACAATGAGCAGTTCTTC TRBJ2-1 NA TRBV20-1 NA
CASSLVTGGEQFF TGTGCCAGCAGCTTAGTGACAGGGGGCGAGCAGTTCTTC TRBJ2-1 NA TRBV7-2 TRBD1
CASISDRGYNQPQHF TGTGCCAGCATTTCCGACAGGGGTTACAATCAGCCCCAGCATTTT TRBJ1-5 NA TRBV2 TRBD1
CASSAGGREKLFF TGTGCCAGCAGCGCCGGGGGGCGGGAAAAACTGTTTTTT TRBJ1-4 NA TRBV7-8 NA
CASSSGQGGNSPLHF TGTGCCAGCAGCTCAGGACAGGGTGGTAATTCACCCCTCCACTTT TRBJ1-6 NA TRBV7-9 TRBD1
CASSLEAGNSPLHF TGCGCCAGCAGCTTGGAGGCGGGGAATTCACCCCTCCACTTT TRBJ1-6 NA TRBV5-1 NA
CAWSVAGGENQPQHF TGTGCCTGGAGTGTGGCAGGGGGCGAAAATCAGCCCCAGCATTTT TRBJ1-5 NA TRBV30 TRBD1
CASSLQGLDGYTF TGTGCCAGCAGCTTACAGGGCTTGGATGGCTACACCTTC TRBJ1-2 NA TRBV11-2 NA
CAWTFSGGRVYDTQYF TGTGCCTGGACGTTCTCTGGCGGGAGAGTGTATGATACGCAGTATTTT TRBJ2-3 once TRBV30 TRBD2
CASSQSPGESIYGEKLFF TGTGCCAGCAGCCAGTCGCCGGGGGAGTCCATTTATGGCGAAAAACTGTTTTTT TRBJ1-4 NA TRBV5-6 NA
CASRPYNYGYTF TGTGCCAGCCGCCCTTATAACTATGGCTACACCTTC TRBJ1-2 NA TRBV6-2/TRBV6-3 NA
CSAPLPETQYF TGCAGTGCCCCCCTCCCCGAGACCCAGTACTTC TRBJ2-5 NA TRBV20-1 NA
CAIQGTVGYGYTF TGTGCCATACAGGGGACTGTCGGCTATGGCTACACCTTC TRBJ1-2 NA TRBV28 TRBD1
CASTRELAGGPDEQFF TGTGCCAGCACTAGGGAACTAGCGGGAGGGCCTGATGAGCAGTTCTTC TRBJ2-1 NA TRBV2 TRBD2
CASSQLQGYEQFF TGCGCCAGCAGCCAACTACAGGGATATGAGCAGTTCTTC TRBJ2-1 few TRBV4-1 NA
CASSLYPNEDTEAFF TGTGCCAGCAGCTTATATCCCAACGAGGACACTGAAGCTTTCTTT TRBJ1-1 NA TRBV7-2 NA
CASSSGTGSNYGYTF TGTGCCAGCAGTTCCGGGACAGGGAGTAACTATGGCTACACCTTC TRBJ1-2 NA TRBV5-4 TRBD1
CASSLYQRSNTEAFF TGTGCCAGCAGCTTGTACCAGAGATCGAACACTGAAGCTTTCTTT TRBJ1-1 few TRBV5-4 NA
CASSEDNRDTGELFF TGTGCCAGCAGTGAGGATAACCGGGACACCGGGGAGCTGTTTTTT TRBJ2-2 NA TRBV25-1 NA